This TCR beta chain is from a study of blood T cell repertoires in COVID-19. Study information: Researchers got acute and convalescent COVID-19 samples from the United States, Italy and Spain. The analysed material was cDNA or gDNA that came from T cells, B-cell-depleted T cells, or PBMCs.

In the original processing: By means of reference gene primer amplification, nucleated cell counts were estimated. Data came from immunoSEQ multiplex PCR; TCRdb stores just in-frame clones and leaves some out. V and J calls and clone size follow that table, whereas D and trimming were derived from the DNA. Of around 140,000 clones listed, approximately 87% are singletons. In this sample, this clone turned up once. With 0 bases clipped from V and 7 bases from J, the junction kept 6 bases outside the gene matches. This CDR3 has 15 residues. CDR1 and CDR2 (germline): SGDLS, YYNGEE. The sequence was collected from a man between 65 and 85 years old with active COVID-19. The sequencing input was peripheral blood. The V gene is TRBV9, the J gene TRBJ1-2; 10 positions match TRBD1. As DNA, the CDR3 is TGTGCCAGCAGCGTAGAGGGACAGGGGTCCCCTGGCTACACCTTC. Amino acid sequence: CASSVEGQGSPGYTF.